This T cell receptor (beta chain) was sequenced during a study of cytomegalovirus exposure and HLA in healthy donors. There were likely unrecorded immune exposures, though donors were nominally healthy when sampled. Study-wide results and caveats: HLA allele associations emerged for about 18,000 TCR beta sequences in a later analysis, at 0.05 false discovery rate. A reported reduction in N-insertions relative to the approximately 670-donor mean was seen in an Asian-associated ancestry cluster in a later analysis. In vitro confirmation showed three CMV-associated chains to be CMV antigen specific.

This clone occurred a few times. Antigen unknown. PCR was performed using 60 Vbeta and 13 Jbeta primers. Sequenced by immunoSEQ multiplex PCR; TCRdb stores in-frame clones only, minus some. This table has around 85,000 clones, 80% appearing once. This CDR3 is built from 16 residues. V was clipped by 0 bases and J by 3 bases; unmatched bases: 2. Germline CDR1 MRHNA, CDR2 SNTAGT. V and J are TRBV6-4 and TRBJ2-1, with TRBD2 identical over 10 bases. This clonotype was sampled from a male donor in good health and CMV-seronegative. The source material was PBMCs. The CDR3 here is CASSDSTSGDYNEQFF. As DNA, the CDR3 is TGTGCCAGCAGTGACTCCACTAGCGGGGACTACAATGAGCAGTTCTTC.